Below are 24 T cell receptor beta chains sequenced from a single sample in a study of cytomegalovirus exposure and HLA in healthy donors. A multiplex PCR was run with 60 Vbeta primers and 13 Jbeta primers. Repertoires were generated with immunoSEQ multiplex PCR, while TCRdb's copy carries only in-frame clones and drops some. Altogether 55,000 to 90,000 clones are present, roughly 72% being singletons, with the ten largest covering around 6%. The sample was PBMCs. These TCRs come from a man aged 50 or older in good health and CMV-seronegative.

This clone was recorded only once. The CDR3 protein is CASSPIPGNNEQFF. The CDR3 nucleotides are TGTGCCAGCAGCCCTATACCGGGGAACAATGAGCAGTTCTTC. This chain connects TRBV28 to TRBJ2-1; maybe TRBD2 (5 bases). Germline values: CDR1 MDHEN, CDR2 SYDVKM. Trimming took 6 bases from V and 5 from J, leaving 14 bases between them. The CDR3 extends over 14 amino acids.

This chain connects TRBV19 to TRBJ2-7; D might be TRBD1 (5 bases). This CDR3 comprises 18 residues. Trimming pared 1 base from V and 2 bases from J, leaving 21 bases between. The germline gives CDR1 LNHDA, CDR2 SQIVND (reference sequence). The CDR3 loop reads CASSIAPPGQSRTYEQYF. In DNA form, the CDR3 reads TGTGCCAGTAGTATAGCCCCCCCAGGGCAGAGCCGGACCTACGAGCAGTACTTC.

The V gene is TRBV10-3, the J gene TRBJ1-4; 7 positions agree with TRBD1. J was trimmed by 5 bases and V by 4 bases; bases with no gene match: 4. The length of the CDR3 is 14 residues. Germline V gives CDR1 ENHRY, CDR2 SYGVKD. DNA for the CDR3: TGTGCCATCAGTGTAGGGGGCGACAATGAAAAACTGTTTTTT. This gives the protein CAISVGGDNEKLFF.

The chain has TRBV4-2 and TRBJ2-2; D may be TRBD2 (5 bases). Germline CDR1 LGHNA, CDR2 YNFKEQ. The CDR3 extends over 16 amino acids. The ends were cut back, 4 bases at V and 5 bases at J, with 17 bases in the middle. The CDR3 bases are TGTGCCAGCAGCCCAAAAGGGAGAGGGCGGACCGGGGAGCTGTTTTTT. Translation: CASSPKGRGRTGELFF.

The rearrangement links TRBV7-2 to TRBJ2-3; TRBD2 might be the D (5 bases). Looked up from germline, CDR1 is SGHTA and CDR2 is FQGNSA. CDR3 length: 15 amino acids. Trimming removed 1 base at V and 5 bases at J, with 13 bases between. CDR3 loop: CASSLVLSEGDTQYF. In DNA, the CDR3 is TGTGCCAGCAGCTTAGTCTTGAGCGAGGGAGATACGCAGTATTTT.

The chain employs TRBV7-2 and TRBJ2-2; a possible D gene is TRBD1 (6 bases). Trimming took 1 base from V and 5 from J, leaving 11 bases between them. The CDR3 is 15 residues long. Germline loops: CDR1 SGHTA, CDR2 FQGNSA. CDR3: CASSLVGARTGELFF. CDR3 coding DNA: TGTGCCAGCAGCTTAGTGGGGGCGCGGACCGGGGAGCTGTTTTTT.

The chain carries TRBV2 and TRBJ2-2; TRBD1 might be the D (5 bases). Germline V gene sequence: CDR1 SNHLY, CDR2 FYNNEI. The length of the CDR3 is 15 residues. The ends were cut back, 5 bases at V and 0 bases at J, with 10 bases in the middle. The chain's CDR3 is CASSPRAANTGELFF. CDR3 bases: TGTGCCAGCAGTCCCAGGGCCGCGAACACCGGGGAGCTGTTTTTT.

The count of this clone is one. This chain connects TRBV28 to TRBJ1-4, with D maybe TRBD1 (5 bases). The V and J ends lost 8 bases and 7 bases respectively, with 17 bases between them. CDR3 size: 14 residues. The germline gives CDR1 MDHEN, CDR2 SYDVKM. The CDR3: CASYKPRRGEKLFF. The CDR3 coding sequence is TGTGCCAGCTATAAACCCAGAAGGGGTGAAAAACTGTTTTTT.

In DNA, the CDR3 is TGCGCCAGCAGCTTTCGGGGCGAGCAGTACTTC. Its protein is CASSFRGEQYF. The chain is built from TRBV5-1 and TRBJ2-7, with D maybe TRBD2 (5 bases). The germline V gene has CDR1 SGHRS and CDR2 YFSETQ. Trimming cost V 2 bases and J 6 bases, with 6 bases left between them. This CDR3 is built from 11 residues.

The J gene is TRBJ1-2, the V gene TRBV5-1; 9 bases align to TRBD1. The junction had 5 bases not matched to a gene; V was cut back by 2 bases and J by 6 bases. The CDR3 spans 14 residues. Germline loops: CDR1 SGHRS, CDR2 YFSETQ. The CDR3 coding sequence is TGCGCCAGCAGCTTCGGGGACAGGGAGAATGGCTACACCTTC. It is translated as CASSFGDRENGYTF.

The rearrangement uses TRBV4-3 and TRBJ2-7, with D possibly matching TRBD1 (6 bases). Germline V lookup: CDR1 LGHNA, CDR2 YSLEER. V lost 1 base, J lost 3 bases, and 10 bases lay in between. The CDR3 has 14 amino acids. The CDR3 region has the DNA TGCGCCAGCAGCCAAGGATGGACAGACTACGAGCAGTACTTC. Translated: CASSQGWTDYEQYF.

The rearrangement uses TRBV2 and TRBJ1-4; TRBD1 aligns across 7 bases. With 5 bases clipped from V and 8 bases from J, the junction kept 5 bases outside the gene matches. This CDR3 has 13 amino acids. Germline CDR1 reads SNHLY; CDR2 reads FYNNEI. CDR3 in DNA: TGTGCCAGCAGTAGAGGGACAGTGGAAAAACTGTTTTTT. Translation gives CASSRGTVEKLFF.

The chain has TRBV18 and TRBJ2-7; 8 nucleotides align to TRBD1. Germline assignment: CDR1 KGHSH and CDR2 LQKENI. The CDR3 is made up of 14 amino acids. The V gene end was trimmed by 2 bases and the J gene end by 9 bases; junction bases not matched to a gene: 9. The CDR3 DNA reads TGTGCCAGCTCACCATCCCAACAGGGGGTTGGGCAGTACTTC. Amino acid sequence: CASSPSQQGVGQYF.

J is TRBJ1-5 and V is TRBV5-1, with unresolved D. CDR1 is SGHRS, CDR2 YFSETQ, per germline. The V end was cut by 0 bases, the J end by 1 base, with 11 bases between. This CDR3 has 16 amino acids. The CDR3 is CASSLEEGISNQPQHF. The CDR3 coding sequence is TGCGCCAGCAGCTTGGAGGAGGGTATCAGCAATCAGCCCCAGCATTTT.

CDR3 protein: CASRVELKGGIHGYTF. The DNA for the CDR3 is TGTGCCAGTCGGGTGGAATTGAAAGGGGGAATACATGGCTACACCTTC. The rearrangement uses TRBV19 and TRBJ1-2, with D possibly TRBD1 on 6 matching bases. In germline, CDR1 is LNHDA, CDR2 SQIVND (reference sequence). V gave up 8 bases and J gave up 6 bases, with 25 bases separating them. The CDR3 has 16 residues. Full variable domain (missing parts from reference TRBV19 and TRBJ1-2): DGGITQSPKYLFRKEGQNVTLSCEQNLNHDAMYWYRQDPGQGLRLIYYSQIVNDFQKGDIAEGYSVSREKKESFPLTVTSAQKNPTAFYLCASRVELKGGIHGYTFGSGTRLTVV.

The chain joins TRBV7-2 to TRBJ1-1; no reliable D call. In germline, CDR1 is SGHTA, CDR2 FQGNSA. V was clipped by 5 bases and J by 0 bases, with 7 bases between them. The CDR3 consists of 13 residues. CDR3 coding DNA: TGTGCCAGCAGCACCGGGATGAACACTGAAGCTTTCTTT. Translation: CASSTGMNTEAFF.

The chain has TRBV11-2 and TRBJ1-2, with D unresolved. The CDR3 sequence is 13 residues long. The germline V gene encodes CDR1 SGHAT and CDR2 FQNNGV. The V end was cut by 1 base, the J end by 3 bases, with 6 bases between. The CDR3 reads CASSLASDYGYTF. The CDR3 region has the DNA TGTGCCAGCAGCTTAGCCAGCGACTATGGCTACACCTTC.

This chain connects TRBV27 to TRBJ1-2; 7 bases match TRBD1. J gave up 8 bases and V 6 bases, and 9 bases lay outside the gene matches. Germline V gives CDR1 MNHEY, CDR2 SMNVEV (reference sequence). The CDR3 covers 13 residues. The DNA of the CDR3 is TGTGCCAGCAGAACTACAGGGGTAAGAGGCTACACCTTC. This gives the protein CASRTTGVRGYTF.

The chain couples TRBV11-1 to TRBJ2-7; TRBD2 aligns across 7 bases. There are 15 residues in the CDR3. Germline V gives CDR1 SGHAT, CDR2 FQDESV (reference sequence). After removal of 2 bases from V and 3 bases from J, the junction contained 7 bases not matched to a gene. CDR3 bases: TGTGCCAGCAGCTTAATGGGGGGGGGTGACTACGAGCAGTACTTC. Amino acids: CASSLMGGGDYEQYF. Full variable domain (missing parts from reference TRBV11-1 and TRBJ2-7): EAEVAQSPRYKITEKSQAVAFWCDPISGHATLYWYRQILGQGPELLVQFQDESVVDDSQLPKDRFSAERLKGVDSTLKIQPAELGDSAMYLCASSLMGGGDYEQYFGPGTRLTVT.

This clone showed up just once. J is TRBJ2-7 and V is TRBV19; tentatively, D is TRBD2 (5 bases). From germline, CDR1 is LNHDA and CDR2 SQIVND (reference sequence). CDR3 length: 15 residues. The CDR3 nucleotides are TGTGCTGGCGGAAGCCCCCGTCGGGGCTCCTACGAGCAGTACTTC. Its translation: CAGGSPRRGSYEQYF.

The rearrangement links TRBV19 to TRBJ1-5, with 9 bases lining up with TRBD1. V lost 9 bases to trimming and J lost 0 bases; unmatched junction nucleotides: 6. This CDR3 is built from 15 residues. CDR1 and CDR2 (germline): LNHDA, SQIVND (reference sequence). The CDR3, as DNA: TGTGCCAGCTCGGACAGGGGAAATAGCAATCAGCCCCAGCATTTT. As protein: CASSDRGNSNQPQHF.

This clone was counted only a few times. This chain connects TRBV7-6 to TRBJ1-3, with D possibly matching TRBD1 (6 bases). The CDR3 consists of 18 residues. Trimming removed 5 bases from V and 0 bases from J, with 20 bases in between. CDR1 SGHVS and CDR2 FNYEAQ come from the germline V gene. The DNA for the CDR3 is TGTGCCAGCAGCACCCAGACCGGACAGTTAGTCTCTGGAAACACCATATATTTT. Amino acids: CASSTQTGQLVSGNTIYF.

CDR3 region: CASSIRQYTGTGDDEQFF. The CDR3 DNA reads as TGTGCCAGCTCGATACGCCAATACACCGGGACAGGGGACGATGAGCAGTTCTTC. The chain joins TRBV18 to TRBJ2-1; 10 bases are a match to TRBD1. In germline, CDR1 is KGHSH, CDR2 LQKENI. J lost 8 bases, V lost 6 bases, and 19 bases had no gene match. The length of the CDR3 is 18 residues.

J is TRBJ2-7 and V is TRBV10-2, with 14 bases identical to TRBD2. Germline V gene data show CDR1 as WSHSY and CDR2 as SAAADI. The CDR3 totals 15 residues. V was pared by 7 bases and J by 3 bases, with 5 bases of the junction left unmatched. The CDR3 spells CASKPGTSGSYEQYF. DNA for the CDR3: TGCGCCAGCAAACCCGGGACTAGCGGGAGCTACGAGCAGTACTTC.